Sequencing of this T cell receptor beta chain was carried out in a study of CD8 T cells in ankylosing spondylitis. Molecular-barcoded quantitative 5'-RACE produced these TCR beta libraries. MiXCR, run by TCRdb on the 5' RACE reads, gives a single entry per CDR3 protein. The sample yields under 250,000 distinct CDR3 sequences, roughly a third seen once. Trimming stripped 4 bases from V and 12 bases from J, with 13 bases between. There are 10 residues in the CDR3. Per the germline V gene, CDR1 is DFQATT and CDR2 is SNEGSKA (reference sequence). Sequences were obtained from blood, either unsorted or a sorted T cell fraction (not recorded which). This sequence originates from a male donor with ankylosing spondylitis or in good health (not recorded which). The chain links TRBV20-1 to TRBJ2-7, with a tentative D call TRBD2 (6 bases). CDR3 sequence (DNA): TGCAGTGCTACTAGCGTCCCTGGGTACTTC. Its translation is CSATSVPGYF.